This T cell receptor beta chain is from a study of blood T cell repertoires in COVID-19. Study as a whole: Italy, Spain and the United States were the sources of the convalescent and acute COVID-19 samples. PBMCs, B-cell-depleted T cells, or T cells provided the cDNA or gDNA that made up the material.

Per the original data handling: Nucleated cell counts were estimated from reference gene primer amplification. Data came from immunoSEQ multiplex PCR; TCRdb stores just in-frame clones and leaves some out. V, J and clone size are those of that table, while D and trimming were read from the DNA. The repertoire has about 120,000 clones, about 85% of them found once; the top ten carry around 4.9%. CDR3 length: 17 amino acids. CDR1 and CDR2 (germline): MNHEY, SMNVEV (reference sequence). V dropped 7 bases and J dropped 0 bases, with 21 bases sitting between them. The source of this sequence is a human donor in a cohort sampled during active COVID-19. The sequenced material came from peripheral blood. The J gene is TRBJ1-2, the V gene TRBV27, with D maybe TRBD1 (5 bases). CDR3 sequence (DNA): TGTGCCAGCACCGCCAGGGACTCAAAGAAATCTAACTATGGCTACACCTTC. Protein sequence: CASTARDSKKSNYGYTF.